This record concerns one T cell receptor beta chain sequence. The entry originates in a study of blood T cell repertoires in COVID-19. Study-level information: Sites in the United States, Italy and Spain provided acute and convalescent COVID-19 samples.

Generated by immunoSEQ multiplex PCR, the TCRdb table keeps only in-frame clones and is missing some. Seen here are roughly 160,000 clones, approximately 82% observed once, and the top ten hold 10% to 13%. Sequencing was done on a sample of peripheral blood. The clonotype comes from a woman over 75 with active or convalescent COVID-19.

The CDR3 loop is CASSHLVGTGSNQPQHF. The CDR3 DNA reads as TGTGCCAGCAGCCACCTAGTCGGGACAGGGAGCAATCAGCCCCAGCATTTT. This chain connects TRBV5-8 to TRBJ1-5, with 9 bases that match TRBD1. Germline V gene lookup returns CDR1 SGHTS and CDR2 YDEGEE. The CDR3 covers 17 residues. With 4 bases clipped from V and 1 base from J, the junction kept 9 bases outside the gene matches.